The 15 T cell receptor beta chains in this list originate from one sample, sequenced in a study of blood T cell repertoires in COVID-19. Clones were sequenced by immunoSEQ multiplex PCR, and TCRdb holds only the in-frame ones, with some missing. The sample yields hundreds of thousands of clones, 91% seen once. The specimen was peripheral blood. These receptors came from a woman aged 18 to 35 who had recovered from COVID-19.

The chain carries TRBV29-1 and TRBJ2-1; 10 bases map to TRBD1. V lost 7 bases to trimming and J lost 7 bases; unmatched junction nucleotides: 7. The germline V gene encodes CDR1 SQVTM and CDR2 ANQGSEA. There are 13 residues in the CDR3. In DNA, the CDR3 is TGCAGCGCGGTGACAGGGGGCGGGAATGAGCAGTTCTTC. Its protein product is CSAVTGGGNEQFF.

CDR3 in amino acids: CATGTGANVLTF. The CDR3 nucleotides are TGCGCCACAGGTACTGGGGCCAACGTCCTGACTTTC. The rearrangement joins TRBV4-1 to TRBJ2-6; D call uncertain. Trimming took off 10 bases at V and 2 bases at J, with 6 bases between the two ends. The germline V gene encodes CDR1 MGHRA and CDR2 YSYEKL. The CDR3 length is 12 residues.

The chain combines TRBV10-1 with TRBJ2-1, with TRBD2 matching over 12 bases. The V segment lost 2 bases and the J segment 6 bases; nucleotides outside the gene matches: 8. This CDR3 comprises 17 residues. In germline, CDR1 is WNHNN, CDR2 SYGVQD (reference sequence). Here the CDR3 reads CASSEGPGLAGINEQFF. CDR3 in DNA: TGCGCCAGCAGTGAGGGACCTGGACTAGCGGGAATCAATGAGCAGTTCTTC.

This clone was detected only once. The chain carries TRBV19 and TRBJ2-1; 8 nucleotides align to TRBD2. Looked up from germline, CDR1 is LNHDA and CDR2 is SQIVND (reference sequence). This CDR3 is built from 17 residues. The V gene end was trimmed by 5 bases and the J gene end by 10 bases; junction bases not matched to a gene: 19. The CDR3 DNA sequence: TGTGCCAGTAGTCTCTCCCCCTTTGCGGGAGGTATGGTAGAGCAGTTCTTC. Translation: CASSLSPFAGGMVEQFF.

This clone was recorded once. CDR3 nucleotides: TGTGCCAGCACCTACTGGAGACAGGGAAAAGAGACCCAGTACTTC. It is translated as CASTYWRQGKETQYF. The rearrangement joins TRBV6-6 to TRBJ2-5; 7 nucleotides match TRBD1. Germline loops: CDR1 MNHNY, CDR2 SVGAGI (reference sequence). The CDR3 is made up of 15 amino acids. V gave up 7 bases and J gave up 3 bases; unmatched junction bases: 11.

The rearrangement joins TRBV6-6 to TRBJ1-1; TRBD1 agrees at 8 bases. Germline V gene sequence: CDR1 MNHNY, CDR2 SVGAGI (reference sequence). The CDR3 covers 14 residues. V trimming: 6 bases; J trimming: 11 bases; junction bases outside the gene matches: 14. As DNA, the CDR3 is TGTGCCAGCAGGAGACAGGGGATATTTGCTTTGGCTTTCTTT. It is translated as CASRRQGIFALAFF.

Concerning this clone itself: Other DNA sequences in the same sample also yield this CDR3. The chain uses TRBV5-6 and TRBJ2-1; 7 positions agree with TRBD2. Germline CDR1 and CDR2: SGHDT and YYEEEE. Losses at the gene ends were 2 bases for V and 8 bases for J; bases not matched to a gene: 7. CDR3 length: 14 amino acids. The CDR3 bases are TGTGCCAGCAGCTTCGGGAGGCCCCTCGATGAGCAGTTCTTC. Protein product: CASSFGRPLDEQFF.

This clone came up once. The J gene is TRBJ2-7, the V gene TRBV6-5; D gene uncertain. The CDR3 is 11 amino acids. V was cut by 6 bases and J by 2 bases, with 5 bases left in between. Germline-derived CDR1 and CDR2 are MNHEY and SVGAGI. The CDR3 loop is CASSTAYEQYV. The CDR3 nucleotides are TGTGCCAGCAGCACAGCCTACGAGCAGTACGTC.

The rearrangement links TRBV29-1 to TRBJ2-3; unclear D gene. The CDR3 has 18 amino acids. Germline CDR1 is SQVTM and CDR2 is ANQGSEA. V was trimmed by 2 bases and J by 0 bases, leaving 21 bases between them. CDR3 protein: CSVEFAGFDFTSTDTQYF. CDR3 DNA sequence: TGCAGCGTTGAATTCGCCGGGTTTGACTTCACTAGCACAGATACGCAGTATTTT.

This chain joins TRBV6-2 or TRBV6-3 and TRBJ2-5, with TRBD1 as a possible D gene (5 bases). CDR3 length: 16 amino acids. Trimming pared 5 bases from V and 5 bases from J, leaving 21 bases between. Germline CDR1 and CDR2: MNHEY and SVGEGT. The DNA for the CDR3 is TGTGCCAGCAGTGCTACCCCCAGGATTTGGGGCGAGACCCAGTACTTC. Translation: CASSATPRIWGETQYF.

This clone appeared a single time. The chain uses TRBV6-4 and TRBJ2-1; TRBD2 aligns across 10 bases. The CDR3 runs to 15 residues. Looked up from germline, CDR1 is MRHNA and CDR2 is SNTAGT. J lost 5 bases, V lost 5 bases, and 6 bases had no gene match. CDR3 DNA sequence: TGTGCCAGCAGTCCCGGACTAGCGGCCCACAATGAGCAGTTCTTC. This codes for CASSPGLAAHNEQFF.

The chain joins TRBV27 to TRBJ2-1; D gene ambiguous. Trimming shortened V by 3 bases and J by 3 bases, and 6 bases separated the two germline ends. CDR1 is MNHEY and CDR2 is SMNVEV in the germline V gene (reference sequence). The CDR3 runs to 13 residues. The CDR3 DNA is TGTGCCAGCAGTTTTTCAGACTACAATGAGCAGTTCTTC. Translated, it gives CASSFSDYNEQFF.

The chain's CDR3 is CAGSSGGQPQHF. The CDR3 coding sequence is TGTGCGGGATCATCAGGGGGTCAGCCCCAGCATTTT. The chain carries TRBV28 and TRBJ1-5, with 7 bases lining up with TRBD1. Germline-derived CDR1 and CDR2 are MDHEN and SYDVKM. The CDR3 consists of 12 residues.

The chain links TRBV6-2 or TRBV6-3 to TRBJ2-2; a possible D gene is TRBD1 (6 bases). The length of the CDR3 is 13 residues. The V gene's germline CDR1 is MNHEY and CDR2 SVGEGT. The V end was cut by 3 bases, the J end by 7 bases, with 9 bases between. For the CDR3, the DNA is TGTGCCAGCAGTTATGGGGGCGGCGGGGAGCTGTTTTTT. Its protein is CASSYGGGGELFF.

Only a few counts were recorded for this clone. The V and J genes are TRBV11-2 and TRBJ1-6, with 7 bases fitting TRBD1. CDR3 length: 15 residues. With V trimmed by 5 bases and J by 10 bases, 11 bases remained unmatched. Germline V lookup: CDR1 SGHAT, CDR2 FQNNGV. In DNA, the CDR3 is TGTGCCAGCAGCCCAATACAGGGGCGGAGCTCACCCCTCCACTTT. It translates to CASSPIQGRSSPLHF.